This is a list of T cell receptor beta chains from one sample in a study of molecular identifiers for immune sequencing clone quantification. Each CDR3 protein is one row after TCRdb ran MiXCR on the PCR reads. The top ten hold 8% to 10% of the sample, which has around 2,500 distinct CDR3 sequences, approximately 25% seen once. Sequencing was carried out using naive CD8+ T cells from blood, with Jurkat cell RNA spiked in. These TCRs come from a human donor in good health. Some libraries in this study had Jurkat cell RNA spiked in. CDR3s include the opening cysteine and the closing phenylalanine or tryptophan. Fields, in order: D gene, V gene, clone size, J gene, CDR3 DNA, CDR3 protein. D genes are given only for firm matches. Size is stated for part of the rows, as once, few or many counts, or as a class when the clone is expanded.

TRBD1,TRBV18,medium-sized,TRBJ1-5,TGTGCCAGCTCAGGGGACAGGGGCAATCAGCCCCAGCATTTT,CASSGDRGNQPQHF
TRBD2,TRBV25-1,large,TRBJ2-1,TGTGCCAGCAGTGAATTGGCTAGCGGGATTGAGCAGTTCTTC,CASSELASGIEQFF
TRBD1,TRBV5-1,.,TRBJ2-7,TGCGCCAGCAGCCTGGGACAGCTCTACGAGCAGTACTTC,CASSLGQLYEQYF
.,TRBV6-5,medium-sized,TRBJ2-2,TGTGCCAGCGAGTTGAGGGACACCGGGGAGCTGTTTTTT,CASELRDTGELFF
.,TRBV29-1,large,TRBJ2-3,TGCAGCGTTGTCGGGGTACGAGATACGCAGTATTTT,CSVVGVRDTQYF
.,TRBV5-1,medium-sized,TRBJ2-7,TGCGCCAGCAGCTTGGGTCTCAGCTCCTACGAGCAGTACTTC,CASSLGLSSYEQYF
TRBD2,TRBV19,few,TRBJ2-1,TGTGCCAGCGGACTAGCTACTTGGTCTGAGCAGTTCTTC,CASGLATWSEQFF
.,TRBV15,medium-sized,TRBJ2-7,TGTGCCACCAGCAGAGACGGGGGCTCCTACGAGCAGTACTTC,CATSRDGGSYEQYF
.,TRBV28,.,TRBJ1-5,TGTGCCAGCAGTTTATTATGGGGTAGTCAGATCAATCAGCCCCAGCATTTT,CASSLLWGSQINQPQHF
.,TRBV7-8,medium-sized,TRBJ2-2,TGTGCCAGCAGCTTAGTACATAACACCGGGGAGCTGTTTTTT,CASSLVHNTGELFF
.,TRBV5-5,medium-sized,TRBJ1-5,TGTGCCAGCAGCTTGTGGGCAGATAGCAATCAGCCCCAGCATTTT,CASSLWADSNQPQHF
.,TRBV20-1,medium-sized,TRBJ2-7,TGCAGTGCCCCTCCCCAGACAGACCTAACCAACAACGAGCAGTACTTC,CSAPPQTDLTNNEQYF
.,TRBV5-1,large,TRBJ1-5,TGCGCCAGCAGCCCCGGGCCGGTTGTGGGGCTGGGGTATAGCAATCAGCCCCAGCATTTT,CASSPGPVVGLGYSNQPQHF
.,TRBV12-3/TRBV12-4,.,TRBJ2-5,TGTGCCAGCAGTGAGGGAGGCGAGACCCAGTACTTC,CASSEGGETQYF
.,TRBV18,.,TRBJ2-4,TGTGCCAGCTCACCAAAGTGGGTATCCAAAAACATTCGGTACTTC,CASSPKWVSKNIRYF
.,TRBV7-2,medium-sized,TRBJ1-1,TGTGCCAGCAGCTTAGTTTTGGACGTGAACACTGAAGCTTTCTTT,CASSLVLDVNTEAFF
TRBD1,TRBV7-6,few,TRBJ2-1,TGTGCCAGCAGCTTCCTCAGCCGGGACAGGGGACGAGATGAGCAGTTCTTC,CASSFLSRDRGRDEQFF
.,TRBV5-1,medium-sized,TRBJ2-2,TGCGCCAGCAGCTTGAGGCAGATGTCGAACACCGGGGAGCTGTTTTTT,CASSLRQMSNTGELFF
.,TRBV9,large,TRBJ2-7,TGTGCCAGCAGCGTAGGGTCCAGGGCCTACGAGCAGTACTTC,CASSVGSRAYEQYF
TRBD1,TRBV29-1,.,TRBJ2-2,TGCAGCGGGGGACAGGGGGCGCGAGGGGAGCTGTTTTTT,CSGGQGARGELFF
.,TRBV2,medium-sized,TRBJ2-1,TGTGCCAGCAGACAGAGCTCCTACAATGAGCAGTTCTTC,CASRQSSYNEQFF
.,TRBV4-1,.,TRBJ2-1,TGCGCCAGCAGCGGGCCGACCAGGCCAGGGTCCTACAATGAGCAGTTCTTC,CASSGPTRPGSYNEQFF
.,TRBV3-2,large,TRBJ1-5,TGTGCCAGCTGTGGGGGGTCCGATCAGCCCCAGCATTTT,CASCGGSDQPQHF
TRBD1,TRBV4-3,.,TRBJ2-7,TGCGCCAGCAGCCAAACTCCAGGACAGGGGACCTACGAGCAGTACTTC,CASSQTPGQGTYEQYF
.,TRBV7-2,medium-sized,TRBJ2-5,TGTGCCAGCAGCTTAGACCTACTCGCTCTTCAAGAGACCCAGTACTTC,CASSLDLLALQETQYF
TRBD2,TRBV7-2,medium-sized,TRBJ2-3,TGTGCCAGCAGCTTACTACTAGCGGGATCTGGAGATACGCAGTATTTT,CASSLLLAGSGDTQYF
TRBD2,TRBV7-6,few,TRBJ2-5,TGTGCCAGCAGCGAAGACTGGGGGGGGGAAGAGACCCAGTACTTC,CASSEDWGGEETQYF
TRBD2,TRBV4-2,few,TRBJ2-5,TGTGCCAGCAGCCAAGGACTAGCGGGAAAAGAGACCCAGTACTTC,CASSQGLAGKETQYF
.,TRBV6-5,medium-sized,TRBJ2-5,TGTGCCAGCAGTTACGGAAAGACCCAGTACTTC,CASSYGKTQYF
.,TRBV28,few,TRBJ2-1,TGTGCCAGCAGTTCCTTTAGGGACAACAATGAGCAGTTCTTC,CASSSFRDNNEQFF
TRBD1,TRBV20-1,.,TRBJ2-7,TGCAGTGCCGCTGGACAGGGCTCCTACGAGCAGTACTTC,CSAAGQGSYEQYF
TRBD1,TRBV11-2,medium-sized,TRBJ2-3,TGTGCCAGCAGCTTCCCCTCCGAGGGGACAGGGGTCACAGATACGCAGTATTTT,CASSFPSEGTGVTDTQYF
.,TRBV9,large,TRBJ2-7,TGTGCCAGCAGCGTAGAAGGGGATTTGGCGTACGAGCAGTACTTC,CASSVEGDLAYEQYF
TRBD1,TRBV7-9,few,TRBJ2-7,TGTGCCAGCAGAGACAGGGTTAACGAGCAGTACTTC,CASRDRVNEQYF
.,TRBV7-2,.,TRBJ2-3,TGTGCCAGCAGCTTTACAGATACGCAGTATTTT,CASSFTDTQYF
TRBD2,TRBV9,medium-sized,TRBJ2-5,TGTGCCAGCAGCCATGGGACTAGCGGGACAGAGACCCAGTACTTC,CASSHGTSGTETQYF
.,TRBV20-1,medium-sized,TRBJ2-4,TGCAGTGCTAGAGATCTAGGGGTAGCCAAAAACATTCAGTACTTC,CSARDLGVAKNIQYF
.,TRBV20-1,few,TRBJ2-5,TGCAGTGCTAGAGTACTGGGGCCAGGAGAGACCCAGTACTTC,CSARVLGPGETQYF
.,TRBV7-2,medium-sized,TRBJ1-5,TGTGCCAGCAGCTTTGGGGACAATCAGCCCCAGCATTTT,CASSFGDNQPQHF
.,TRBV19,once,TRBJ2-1,TGTGCCAGTAGTATTATCGCGGAAGCCAATGAGCAGTTCTTC,CASSIIAEANEQFF
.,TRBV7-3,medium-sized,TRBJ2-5,TGTGCCAGCAGCCCCTCAGGAGGGCTTGAGACCCAGTACTTC,CASSPSGGLETQYF
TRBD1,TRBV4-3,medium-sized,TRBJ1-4,TGCGCCAGCAGTCGACAGGGGATGAGTGAAAAACTGTTTTTT,CASSRQGMSEKLFF
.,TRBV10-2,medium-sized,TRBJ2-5,TGCGCCAGCAGTGAAGGGACAACCGCAGGAGAGACCCAGTACTTC,CASSEGTTAGETQYF
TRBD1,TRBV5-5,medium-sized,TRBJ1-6,TGTGCCAGCAGCTCCCCGACAGGGTCGGATAATTCACCCCTCCACTTT,CASSSPTGSDNSPLHF
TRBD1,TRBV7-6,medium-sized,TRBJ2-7,TGTGCCAGCAGCTCCGGGACAGGGGCCTACGAGCAGTACTTC,CASSSGTGAYEQYF
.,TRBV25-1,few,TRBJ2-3,TGTGCCAGCACCCCCACAGCGGTATTGGGTTACACAGATACGCAGTATTTT,CASTPTAVLGYTDTQYF
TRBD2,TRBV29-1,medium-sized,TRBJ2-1,TGCAGCGTTGGCGGACTAGCGGGAGGGATAGGGTACAATGAGCAGTTCTTC,CSVGGLAGGIGYNEQFF
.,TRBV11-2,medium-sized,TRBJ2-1,TGTGCCAGCAGCTTCAAGGCGGCGGGTGAGCAGTTCTTC,CASSFKAAGEQFF
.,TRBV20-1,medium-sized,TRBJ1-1,TGCAGTGCTAGAGATCTGGGGTTGGGGAACACTGAAGCTTTCTTT,CSARDLGLGNTEAFF
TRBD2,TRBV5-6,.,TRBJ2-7,TGTGCCAGCAGCCCCGGGGGGCTAGCGGGCTTCTACGAGCAGTACTTC,CASSPGGLAGFYEQYF
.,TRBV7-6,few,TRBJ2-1,TGTGCCAGCAGCACCACGGGGCCATACAATGAGCAGTTCTTC,CASSTTGPYNEQFF
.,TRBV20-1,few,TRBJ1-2,TGCAGTGCTAGTTATCCAGAGGACTATGGCTACACCTTC,CSASYPEDYGYTF
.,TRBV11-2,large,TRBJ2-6,TGTGCCAGCAGCTGGGGGAGCGGGGCCAACGTCCTGACTTTC,CASSWGSGANVLTF
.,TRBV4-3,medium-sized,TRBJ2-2,TGCGCCAGCAGCCAATATAGGAGTTTGAGCGGGGAGCTGTTTTTT,CASSQYRSLSGELFF
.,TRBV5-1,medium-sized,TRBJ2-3,TGCGCCAGCAGCGGACGAAGGGGGGCCACAGATACGCAGTATTTT,CASSGRRGATDTQYF
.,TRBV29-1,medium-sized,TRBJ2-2,TGCAGCGTTGTGGGGGGCTCCGGGGAGCTGTTTTTT,CSVVGGSGELFF